The 27 T cell receptor beta chains below come from one sample, sequenced in a study of shared clonotypes between healthy human individuals. Using immunoSEQ multiplex PCR, the repertoire was profiled, and TCRdb retains in-frame clones only, with some absent. The sample has over 950,000 clones; roughly 80% are singletons. The specimen was memory CD4+ T cells from PBMCs. Subset noted: CD45RA-negative fraction. These receptor sequences come from a man younger than 35 in good health. Some clones in this sample may be carry-over from other donors' samples.

The chain carries TRBV18 and TRBJ1-5; D is possibly TRBD1 (5 bases). Germline values: CDR1 KGHSH, CDR2 LQKENI. This CDR3 is built from 16 residues. The V and J ends lost 1 base and 4 bases respectively, with 14 bases between them. The DNA for the CDR3 is TGTGCCAGCTCACCACTCGGGACGGGGGGGAATCAGCCCCAGCATTTT. Protein: CASSPLGTGGNQPQHF.

Only a few counts were recorded for this clone. CDR3: CASSLAPSYSYEQYF. As DNA, the CDR3 is TGCGCCAGCAGCTTGGCGCCCAGTTACTCCTACGAGCAGTACTTC. The rearrangement joins TRBV5-1 to TRBJ2-7; no clear D. From germline, CDR1 is SGHRS and CDR2 YFSETQ. This CDR3 spans 15 amino acids. V was pared by 0 bases and J by 0 bases, with 10 bases between. Full variable domain (missing parts from reference TRBV5-1 and TRBJ2-7): KAGVTQTPRYLIKTRGQQVTLSCSPISGHRSVSWYQQTPGQGLQFLFEYFSETQRNKGNFPGRFSGRQFSNSRSEMNVSTLELGDSALYLCASSLAPSYSYEQYFGPGTRLTVT.

There are a few counts of this clone. The same CDR3 is also encoded by other DNA sequences in this sample. The chain employs TRBV27 and TRBJ1-2; TRBD1 is a possible D gene (5 bases). The CDR3 contains 13 residues. Per the germline V gene, CDR1 is MNHEY and CDR2 is SMNVEV (reference sequence). With 3 bases removed from V and 4 bases from J, the gap between germline ends came to 9 bases. The DNA of the CDR3 is TGTGCCAGCAGTTTCAGGGCAGGCTATGGCTACACCTTC. As protein: CASSFRAGYGYTF.

The chain is built from TRBV28 and TRBJ1-3, with a tentative D call TRBD1 (6 bases). The V end lost 7 bases, the J end lost 4 bases, and 14 bases lay between the germline ends. Germline-derived CDR1 and CDR2 are MDHEN and SYDVKM. The CDR3 spans 14 residues. The CDR3 DNA reads TGTGCCAGCACCGGCGCAGGGGCAGGAAACACCATATATTTT. Its translation is CASTGAGAGNTIYF.

As regards this clone: The same CDR3 is also encoded by other DNA sequences in this sample. The chain employs TRBV5-1 and TRBJ2-5, with D maybe TRBD1 (6 bases). Trimming pared 1 base from V and 2 bases from J, leaving 9 bases between. In germline, CDR1 is SGHRS, CDR2 YFSETQ. The CDR3 loop spans 14 amino acids. In DNA, the CDR3 is TGCGCCAGCAGCTTGACAGGGCTGCAAGAGACCCAGTACTTC. This encodes CASSLTGLQETQYF.

This rearrangement joins TRBV18 to TRBJ2-7; TRBD1 matches at 7 bases. CDR3 length equals 14 residues. Germline assignment: CDR1 KGHSH and CDR2 LQKENI. V gave up 2 bases and J gave up 3 bases; unmatched junction bases: 4. CDR3 protein: CASSPTDRDYEQYF. The CDR3 DNA sequence: TGTGCCAGCTCACCAACTGACAGGGACTACGAGCAGTACTTC.

The gene calls are TRBV2 and TRBJ2-2; no firm D call. The CDR3 runs to 14 residues. Per germline, CDR1 SNHLY and CDR2 FYNNEI. Trimming took 7 bases from V and 6 from J, leaving 15 bases between them. The CDR3 reads CASKRELVSGELFF. DNA for the CDR3: TGTGCCAGCAAACGTGAGCTGGTTTCCGGGGAGCTGTTTTTT.

The chain joins TRBV12-1 to TRBJ2-5; the table's D call, TRBD2, has no DNA check behind it. TRBV12-1 is a recognized pseudogene. The CDR3 spans 14 residues. CDR3 coding DNA: TGTGCCAGCAGCTCCATACCGGTACCGGAGACCCAGTACTTC. This translates into CASSSIPVPETQYF.

This chain joins TRBV5-6 and TRBJ1-4; the D gene is possibly TRBD1 (5 bases). Trimming pared 0 bases from V and 11 bases from J, leaving 14 bases between. This CDR3 contains 14 residues. Germline V lookup: CDR1 SGHDT, CDR2 YYEEEE. CDR3 sequence reads: CASSLAYPQGKLFF. For the CDR3, the DNA is TGTGCCAGCAGCTTGGCCTATCCTCAGGGTAAACTGTTTTTT. The full variable domain, with the rest looked up from reference TRBV5-6 and TRBJ1-4, is DAGVTQSPTHLIKTRGQQVTLRCSPKSGHDTVSWYQQALGQGPQFIFQYYEEEERQRGNFPDRFSGHQFPNYSSELNVNALLLGDSALYLCASSLAYPQGKLFFGSGTQLSVL.

The CDR3 DNA is TGTGCCAGCAGCGTAGGGGGCGGTACCTCCTACAATGAGCAGTTCTTC. Amino acids: CASSVGGGTSYNEQFF. This chain links TRBV9 with TRBJ2-1; D may be TRBD1 (5 bases). From germline, CDR1 is SGDLS and CDR2 YYNGEE. The CDR3 is made up of 16 amino acids. Trimming pared 0 bases from V and 0 bases from J, leaving 10 bases between.

The chain has TRBV28 and TRBJ2-5; 8 nucleotides match TRBD2. The germline CDR1 and CDR2 sequences are MDHEN and SYDVKM. The CDR3 is 13 amino acids. After removal of 5 bases from V and 6 bases from J, the junction contained 5 bases not matched to a gene. The chain's CDR3 is CASSLGGGQTQYF. CDR3 in DNA: TGTGCCAGCAGTCTCGGGGGGGGACAGACCCAGTACTTC.

This clone was seen only a few times. The chain combines TRBV5-4 with TRBJ2-3, with 9 bases lining up with TRBD2. CDR3 length: 16 residues. Germline V gene sequence: CDR1 SGHNT, CDR2 YYREEE (reference sequence). V was clipped by 1 base and J by 2 bases; unmatched bases: 5. CDR3 DNA: TGTGCCAGCAGCTTGAGGACTAGCGTTACCACAGATACGCAGTATTTT. The encoded protein is CASSLRTSVTTDTQYF.

The chain links TRBV11-2 to TRBJ1-4; D is ambiguous. Trimming stripped 5 bases from V and 10 bases from J, with 20 bases between. The CDR3 consists of 15 residues. The germline V gene has CDR1 SGHAT and CDR2 FQNNGV. DNA of the CDR3: TGTGCCAGCAGCACCGACGGGTCCCCTGGAGGAAAACTGTTTTTT. It is translated as CASSTDGSPGGKLFF.

This sequence joins TRBV6-4 and TRBJ2-1; D gene unclear. The CDR3 has 14 residues. Germline CDR1 is MRHNA and CDR2 is SNTAGT. The V and J ends lost 6 bases and 0 bases respectively, with 9 bases between them. CDR3 residues: CASSPKSSYNEQFF. DNA of the CDR3: TGTGCCAGCAGCCCCAAAAGCTCCTACAATGAGCAGTTCTTC.

The chain is built from TRBV20-1 and TRBJ2-3, with no clear D. Germline CDR1 DFQATT, CDR2 SNEGSKA (reference sequence). The CDR3 runs 10 residues. Trimming took 5 bases from V and 7 from J, leaving 7 bases between them. The CDR3 is CSARDYTQYF. The CDR3 coding sequence is TGCAGTGCTCGTGACTATACGCAGTATTTT.

This chain joins TRBV5-1 and TRBJ2-2; 9 nucleotides agree with TRBD1. CDR3 length: 16 residues. V lost 1 base, J lost 3 bases, and 4 bases stayed unmatched. The V gene's germline CDR1 is SGHRS and CDR2 YFSETQ. DNA of the CDR3: TGCGCCAGCAGCTTGCAGGGACAGGGTTACACCGGGGAGCTGTTTTTT. It translates to CASSLQGQGYTGELFF.

In regard to this clone: One end of the junction does not line up with germline, which may come from a read error. The chain employs TRBV5-7 and TRBJ1-1, with D hard to call. TRBV5-7 is marked as an open reading frame, function uncertain. CDR3 size: 13 residues. Here the CDR3 reads CASSLEGNAEAFF. DNA for the CDR3: TGTGCAAGCAGCTTGGAAGGGAACGCTGAAGCTTTCTTT.

V and J are TRBV4-2 and TRBJ2-5; either TRBD1 or TRBD2 may supply D (5 bases each). Per germline, CDR1 LGHNA and CDR2 YNFKEQ. The V gene lost 0 bases and the J gene lost 4 bases, with 9 bases spanning the gap. The CDR3 runs to 14 residues. CDR3 coding DNA: TGTGCCAGCAGCCAAGACACCGGGACAGAGACCCAGTACTTC. Protein product: CASSQDTGTETQYF.

This chain links TRBV7-2 with TRBJ2-1, with 10 bases lining up with TRBD1. V shed 7 bases and J 9 bases; nucleotides not matched to a gene: 12. Germline-derived CDR1 and CDR2 are SGHTA and FQGNSA. The CDR3 has 15 amino acids. Written as DNA, the CDR3 is TGTGCCAGCAAGAGATTCGGACAGGGGGGGAGTGAGCAGTTCTTC. The encoded protein is CASKRFGQGGSEQFF.

The chain is built from TRBV4-2 and TRBJ2-3; tentative D call: TRBD2 (7 bases). This CDR3 contains 17 residues. V was trimmed by 0 bases and J by 1 base, leaving 14 bases between them. Germline V gene lookup returns CDR1 LGHNA and CDR2 YNFKEQ. The CDR3 region has the DNA TGTGCCAGCAGCCAAGACTCCAGGGGAGGGGGCACAGATACGCAGTATTTT. It is translated as CASSQDSRGGGTDTQYF.

The chain joins TRBV5-1 to TRBJ2-3; 10 nucleotides match TRBD1. Germline V lookup: CDR1 SGHRS, CDR2 YFSETQ. The CDR3 spans 14 residues. After removal of 3 bases from V and 5 bases from J, the junction contained 3 bases not matched to a gene. CDR3 coding DNA: TGCGCCAGCAGCTGGGGACAGGGGCAAGATACGCAGTATTTT. It encodes CASSWGQGQDTQYF. The whole variable domain, filled in from reference TRBV5-1 and TRBJ2-3, reads KAGVTQTPRYLIKTRGQQVTLSCSPISGHRSVSWYQQTPGQGLQFLFEYFSETQRNKGNFPGRFSGRQFSNSRSEMNVSTLELGDSALYLCASSWGQGQDTQYFGPGTRLTVL.

The chain carries TRBV11-1 and TRBJ1-1; D gene ambiguous. Germline V lookup: CDR1 SGHAT, CDR2 FQDESV (reference sequence). The length of the CDR3 is 15 residues. V was shortened by 3 bases and J by 4 bases, with 15 bases between the two germline ends. CDR3 region: CASSFGQIGSTEAFF. The CDR3, as DNA: TGTGCCAGCAGCTTTGGCCAAATAGGGTCCACTGAAGCTTTCTTT.

This clone was detected many times. J is TRBJ2-1 and V is TRBV9; 7 bases fit TRBD2. This CDR3 region has 14 residues. CDR1 is SGDLS, CDR2 YYNGEE, per germline. The V gene end was trimmed by 2 bases and the J gene end by 8 bases; junction bases not matched to a gene: 7. The CDR3 DNA reads as TGTGCCAGCAGCGTGACTAGCCGGGGGGATGAGCAGTTCTTC. Translated: CASSVTSRGDEQFF.

The chain recombines TRBV30 with TRBJ2-1; 10 positions match TRBD2. The CDR3 totals 15 residues. The V gene's germline CDR1 is GTSNPN and CDR2 SVGIG (reference sequence). V lost 3 bases to trimming and J lost 4 bases; unmatched junction nucleotides: 6. CDR3 in amino acids: CAWSGLAEKYNEQFF. CDR3 coding DNA: TGTGCCTGGAGCGGACTAGCGGAAAAGTACAATGAGCAGTTCTTC.

Comments on this clone: This same CDR3 is encoded by further DNA sequences in the sample. The J gene is TRBJ2-7, the V gene TRBV7-8; D remains ambiguous. The CDR3 contains 13 residues. In germline, CDR1 is SGHVS, CDR2 FQNEAQ. V lost 4 bases, J lost 0 bases, and 7 bases lay in between. The DNA of the CDR3 is TGTGCCAGCAGCTCTTGGAGCTCCTACGAGCAGTACTTC. It codes for CASSSWSSYEQYF.

This chain links TRBV5-1 with TRBJ2-5; TRBD2 might be the D (5 bases). Germline CDR1 SGHRS, CDR2 YFSETQ. The CDR3 runs 14 residues. The V and J ends lost 0 bases and 3 bases respectively, with 9 bases between them. DNA for the CDR3: TGCGCCAGCAGCTTGGGTTCGAGGGAAGAGACCCAGTACTTC. Protein: CASSLGSREETQYF. Drawing the rest from reference TRBV5-1 and TRBJ2-5, the complete variable domain is KAGVTQTPRYLIKTRGQQVTLSCSPISGHRSVSWYQQTPGQGLQFLFEYFSETQRNKGNFPGRFSGRQFSNSRSEMNVSTLELGDSALYLCASSLGSREETQYFGPGTRLLVL.

This chain links TRBV4-2 with TRBJ2-1; 10 bases align to TRBD2. The germline gives CDR1 LGHNA, CDR2 YNFKEQ. This CDR3 is 19 amino acids long. V was clipped by 2 bases and J by 5 bases; unmatched bases: 15. CDR3 sequence reads: CASSQWAEASGRRDNEQFF. Here the CDR3 DNA reads TGTGCCAGCAGCCAATGGGCGGAGGCTAGCGGGAGAAGAGACAATGAGCAGTTCTTC.